Listed below are T cell receptor beta chains from one sample, sequenced in a study of vaccination and CD4 T cells after COVID-19. TCRdb called the PCR reads again in MiXCR, with one record for every CDR3 protein. The table records under 25,000 distinct CDR3 sequences, approximately 67% of them present only once. Antigens for these TCRs are unknown. The specimen was CD4+ T cells from blood, cultured in vitro. All receptors derive from a human donor who had recovered from COVID-19. Both conserved end residues are part of each CDR3. D genes are given only for firm matches. Not all rows give a size; the values are once, few, many and, for expanded clones, a class.

CDR3 protein,CDR3 DNA,clone size,D gene,V gene,J gene
CSASRYNQPQHF,TGCAGTGCTAGTAGGTACAATCAGCCCCAGCATTTT,NA,NA,TRBV20-1,TRBJ1-5
CSATKGQRYIQYF,TGCAGTGCTACAAAGGGACAGCGTTACATTCAGTACTTC,NA,TRBD1,TRBV20-1,TRBJ2-4
CSARTGSNQPQHF,TGCAGTGCTAGGACAGGTAGCAATCAGCCCCAGCATTTT,few,NA,TRBV20-1,TRBJ1-5
CSSSVDRGTEAFF,TGTTCCAGTAGTGTAGACAGGGGCACTGAAGCTTTCTTT,NA,TRBD1,TRBV19,TRBJ1-1
CASSLETSGSRSAQYF,TGTGCCAGCAGCCTTGAGACTAGCGGGAGTAGGAGTGCGCAGTATTTT,few,TRBD2,TRBV4-2,TRBJ2-3
CASSGGDTIYF,TGTGCCAGCAGTGGAGGCGACACCATATATTTT,NA,NA,TRBV14,TRBJ1-3
CASSYLGSSNYGYTF,TGTGCCAGCAGTTACTTGGGGTCCTCCAACTATGGCTACACCTTC,NA,NA,TRBV6-5,TRBJ1-2
CASSLRTGSNGYTF,TGTGCCAGCAGCCTGCGTACCGGGAGCAATGGCTACACCTTC,NA,NA,TRBV7-8,TRBJ1-2
CASSLRGGTGSQTEAFF,TGTGCCAGCAGCTTAAGGGGTGGGACAGGGTCTCAAACTGAAGCTTTCTTT,NA,TRBD1,TRBV7-3,TRBJ1-1
CASSPGRGPYGYTF,TGTGCCAGCAGCCCAGGCCGGGGTCCCTATGGCTACACCTTC,NA,NA,TRBV7-2,TRBJ1-2
CASWTGPPVSGYTF,TGTGCCAGCTGGACAGGGCCCCCTGTGAGTGGCTACACCTTC,NA,TRBD1,TRBV6-1,TRBJ1-2
CASSSSGTGNSPLHF,TGTGCCAGCAGTTCCTCCGGGACCGGGAATTCACCCCTCCACTTT,NA,NA,TRBV12-3/TRBV12-4,TRBJ1-6
CASSLEGTGNTIYF,TGTGCCAGCAGCCTGGAGGGTACTGGAAACACCATATATTTT,NA,NA,TRBV2,TRBJ1-3
CASYQAGGRGYGYTF,TGTGCCAGCTATCAGGCCGGGGGGAGAGGCTATGGCTACACCTTC,NA,NA,TRBV28,TRBJ1-2
CASSVLGGPGSGELFF,TGTGCCAGCAGCGTACTGGGGGGCCCGGGATCCGGGGAGCTGTTTTTT,NA,NA,TRBV7-6,TRBJ2-2
CASSDVLLAGGPGRQETQYF,TGCGCCAGCAGTGATGTCCTTCTAGCGGGAGGGCCTGGAAGGCAAGAGACCCAGTACTTC,NA,TRBD2,TRBV10-1,TRBJ2-5
CASSLTGARTEAFF,TGTGCCAGCAGCTTAACGGGGGCGCGGACTGAAGCTTTCTTT,NA,NA,TRBV7-2,TRBJ1-1
CASSPTGSGCQPQHF,TGTGCCAGCAGCCCGACAGGGTCGGGGTGTCAGCCCCAGCATTTT,NA,TRBD1,TRBV2,TRBJ1-5
CASSTDRGESGYTF,TGTGCCAGCAGCACCGACAGGGGCGAGAGTGGCTACACCTTC,NA,TRBD1,TRBV12-3/TRBV12-4,TRBJ1-2
CASSEGWTGSYNEQFF,TGCGCCAGCAGTGAGGGTTGGACAGGGTCCTACAATGAGCAGTTCTTC,NA,TRBD1,TRBV10-2,TRBJ2-1
CASSLSVAGVSNTGELFF,TGTGCCAGCAGTTTATCGGTAGCGGGGGTTTCGAACACCGGGGAGCTGTTTTTT,NA,TRBD2,TRBV27,TRBJ2-2
CASSPRAGDNSPLHF,TGTGCCAGCAGCCCCCGGGCAGGGGATAATTCACCCCTCCACTTT,few,NA,TRBV7-2,TRBJ1-6
CASSMRGAYTDTQYF,TGTGCCAGCAGTATGAGGGGGGCCTACACAGATACGCAGTATTTT,NA,NA,TRBV12-3/TRBV12-4,TRBJ2-3
CATSDPNRGRGTDTQYF,TGTGCCACCAGTGACCCGAACAGGGGGCGCGGCACAGATACGCAGTATTTT,NA,TRBD1,TRBV24-1,TRBJ2-3
CSARGTSGPTDTQYF,TGCAGTGCTAGGGGGACTAGCGGACCCACAGATACGCAGTATTTT,NA,TRBD2,TRBV20-1,TRBJ2-3
CASSLGSNQPQHF,TGTGCCAGCAGTTTAGGAAGCAATCAGCCCCAGCATTTT,NA,NA,TRBV12-3/TRBV12-4,TRBJ1-5
CASSYRQNQPQHF,TGTGCCAGCAGTTACCGACAGAATCAGCCCCAGCATTTT,medium-sized,NA,TRBV6-2/TRBV6-3,TRBJ1-5
CSARDVRNLRPQFF,TGCAGTGCTAGAGATGTTAGGAATCTAAGGCCTCAGTTCTTC,NA,NA,TRBV20-1,TRBJ2-1
CSASQGLKAFF,TGCAGTGCTAGTCAGGGGTTGAAGGCTTTCTTT,NA,NA,TRBV20-1,TRBJ1-1
CASSSPGTIYEQYF,TGTGCCAGCAGTTCTCCGGGAACCATTTACGAGCAGTACTTC,NA,NA,TRBV6-5,TRBJ2-7
CASSLGQGETQYF,TGTGCCAGCAGCTTGGGTCAAGGGGAGACCCAGTACTTC,few,NA,TRBV7-2,TRBJ2-5
CASSLKEYQPQHF,TGTGCCAGCAGCTTAAAAGAGTATCAGCCCCAGCATTTT,NA,NA,TRBV7-2,TRBJ1-5
CATSREGPGLGTDTQYF,TGTGCCACCAGCAGAGAGGGCCCGGGCCTAGGCACAGATACGCAGTATTTT,NA,NA,TRBV15,TRBJ2-3
CASSYSGRAGGETQYF,TGTGCCAGCAGTTACTCGGGGAGGGCGGGAGGAGAGACCCAGTACTTC,NA,TRBD2,TRBV6-5,TRBJ2-5
CATSDPTRGGQFF,TGTGCCACCAGTGACCCCACCCGCGGGGGGCAGTTCTTC,NA,TRBD2,TRBV24-1,TRBJ2-1
CSASPPEGGQPQHF,TGCAGTGCTAGCCCCCCTGAGGGGGGTCAGCCCCAGCATTTT,once,NA,TRBV20-1,TRBJ1-5
CATSELLRGNEQFF,TGTGCCACCAGTGAGCTGCTCAGGGGAAATGAGCAGTTCTTC,NA,NA,TRBV24-1,TRBJ2-1
CASKRDRENTEAFF,TGTGCCAGCAAAAGGGACAGGGAGAACACTGAAGCTTTCTTT,few,TRBD1,TRBV19,TRBJ1-1
CASSPRPAQNTGELFF,TGTGCCAGCAGCCCCCGGCCCGCCCAAAACACCGGGGAGCTGTTTTTT,NA,NA,TRBV7-3,TRBJ2-2
CATLGDSNQPQHF,TGTGCCACCCTGGGGGATAGCAATCAGCCCCAGCATTTT,once,NA,TRBV19,TRBJ1-5
CASSTDLKETQYF,TGTGCCAGCAGTACAGACTTAAAGGAGACCCAGTACTTC,few,NA,TRBV27,TRBJ2-5
CASSRWDDSNQPQHF,TGTGCCAGCAGTCGCTGGGACGATAGCAATCAGCCCCAGCATTTT,NA,NA,TRBV2,TRBJ1-5
CASSPAGGGSYEQYF,TGTGCCAGCAGCCCAGCGGGAGGGGGATCCTACGAGCAGTACTTC,NA,TRBD2,TRBV5-4,TRBJ2-7
CASSPRAGGNEQFF,TGTGCCAGCAGTCCCCGCGCAGGGGGCAATGAGCAGTTCTTC,NA,TRBD1,TRBV27,TRBJ2-1
CASSSSSGSSYDEQYF,TGTGCCAGCAGTTCAAGTAGCGGGAGCTCCTACGACGAGCAGTACTTC,NA,TRBD2,TRBV12-3/TRBV12-4,TRBJ2-7